This T cell receptor (beta chain) originates from a study of T cells in Graves' hyperthyroidism and ophthalmopathy. This clonotype was detected only once. V dropped 6 bases and J dropped 3 bases, with 13 bases sitting between them. The CDR3 consists of 14 residues. Germline V gene data show CDR1 as KGHDR and CDR2 as SFDVKD. Amplified TCR beta CDR3 regions came from RNA transcripts. Using the HTBI primer set, a first-round RT-PCR was run on the TCR CDR3. TCRdb processed the multiplex PCR reads anew with MiXCR; each CDR3 protein has one entry. The sample carries about 580,000 distinct CDR3 sequences, 46% recorded once. In making diagnoses, clinical symptoms, serum thyroxine and TRAb, thyroid ultrasound and orbital computed tomography were all used.

J is TRBJ1-1 and V is TRBV24-1; D remains unclear. The sequence was collected from a woman between 18 and 29 years old with Graves' hyperthyroidism. The specimen was peripheral blood or thyroid tissue (not recorded which). CDR3 bases: TGTGCCACCAGTTATAGGTTCGGTGACACTGAAGCTTTCTTT. Translated, it gives CATSYRFGDTEAFF.